Described below is a single TCR beta chain sequence and its context. This sample is drawn from a study of shared clonotypes between healthy human individuals. As for the study in general: Each donor had three CD4 naive, three CD4 memory, two CD8 naive and one CD8 memory plate.

In the original analysis: Owing to the provision of junction-only sequences devoid of quality scores by immunoSEQ, filtering differed. The repertoire was sequenced with immunoSEQ multiplex PCR; TCRdb's copy has only in-frame clones and lacks some. The DNA was the basis for D and trimming; V, J and clone size are from that table. The sample carries around 2.3 million clones, approximately 94% recorded once. V gave up 7 bases and J gave up 3 bases, with 22 bases separating them. CDR1 LNHDA and CDR2 SQIVND come from the germline V gene (reference sequence). CDR3 length equals 17 residues. The TCR comes from a man aged 18 to 30 in good health. Sequencing input: naive CD4+ T cells sorted from blood. Subset indicated: CD45RA+ positively selected. V usage is TRBV19 and J usage is TRBJ1-5; D unresolved. CDR3 region: CASNPSPVGMVNQPQHF. The CDR3 coding sequence is TGTGCCAGTAACCCCAGCCCCGTGGGAATGGTCAATCAGCCCCAGCATTTT.